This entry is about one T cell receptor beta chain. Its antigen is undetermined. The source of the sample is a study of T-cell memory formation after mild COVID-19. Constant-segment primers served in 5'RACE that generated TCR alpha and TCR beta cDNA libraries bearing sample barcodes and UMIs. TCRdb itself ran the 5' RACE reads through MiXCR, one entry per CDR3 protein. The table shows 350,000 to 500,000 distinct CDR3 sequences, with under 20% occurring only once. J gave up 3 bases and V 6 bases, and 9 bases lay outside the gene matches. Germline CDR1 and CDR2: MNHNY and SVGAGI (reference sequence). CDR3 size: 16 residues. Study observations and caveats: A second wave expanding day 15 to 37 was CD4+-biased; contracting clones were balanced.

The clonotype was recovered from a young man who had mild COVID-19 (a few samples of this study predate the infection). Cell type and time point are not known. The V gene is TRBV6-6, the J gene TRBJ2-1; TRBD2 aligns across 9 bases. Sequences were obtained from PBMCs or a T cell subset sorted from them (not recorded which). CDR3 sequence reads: CASRPQAGGHYNEQFF. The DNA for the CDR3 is TGTGCCAGCAGACCCCAGGCGGGGGGGCACTACAATGAGCAGTTCTTC.